The 32 T cell receptor beta chains presented below share a single source sample, sequenced in a study of cytomegalovirus exposure and HLA in healthy donors. Both 60 Vbeta primers and 13 Jbeta primers went into the PCR. Sequencing was performed with immunoSEQ multiplex PCR; in TCRdb, only in-frame clones are kept and a portion is missing. The table has about 170,000 clones, approximately 70% seen once. The sample taken for sequencing was PBMCs. The receptor set was obtained from a woman under 30 in good health and CMV-seropositive.

The V gene is TRBV5-1, the J gene TRBJ2-2; 10 nucleotides align to TRBD2. Trimming cost V 3 bases and J 7 bases; bases outside gene matches: 6. The CDR3 extends over 15 amino acids. CDR1 is SGHRS, CDR2 YFSETQ, per germline. The CDR3 bases are TGCGCCAGCAGCTACGGGACTAGCGATAGCGGGGAGCTGTTTTTT. Its protein is CASSYGTSDSGELFF.

The chain combines TRBV5-6 with TRBJ2-1; 10 nucleotides line up with TRBD1. The J segment lost 8 bases and the V segment lost 4 bases, leaving 6 bases of the junction unmatched. Germline V CDR1 and CDR2: SGHDT, YYEEEE. The CDR3 length is 14 residues. DNA of the CDR3: TGTGCCAGCAGCCCAGGGACAGGGGCCCATGAGCAGTTCTTC. Its protein is CASSPGTGAHEQFF.

The genes are TRBV6-6 and TRBJ1-1, with TRBD1 identical over 8 bases. CDR1 MNHNY and CDR2 SVGAGI come from the germline V gene (reference sequence). V trimming: 7 bases; J trimming: 6 bases; junction bases outside the gene matches: 7. This CDR3 contains 13 residues. The CDR3 loop reads CASKDRVVSEAFF. Here the CDR3 DNA reads TGTGCCAGCAAGGACAGGGTAGTCTCTGAAGCTTTCTTT.

The table lists this clone with a count of one. The chain is built from TRBV11-2 and TRBJ1-1; D call uncertain. The V gene's germline CDR1 is SGHAT and CDR2 FQNNGV. The CDR3 is 17 amino acids. V was shortened by 1 base and J by 1 base, with 16 bases between the two germline ends. The CDR3 loop reads CASSLGAAALRNTEAFF. CDR3 bases: TGTGCCAGCAGCTTAGGAGCGGCGGCCTTACGGAACACTGAAGCTTTCTTT. Full variable domain (missing parts from reference TRBV11-2 and TRBJ1-1): EAGVAQSPRYKIIEKRQSVAFWCNPISGHATLYWYQQILGQGPKLLIQFQNNGVVDDSQLPKDRFSAERLKGVDSTLKIQPAKLEDSAVYLCASSLGAAALRNTEAFFGQGTRLTVV.

This chain joins TRBV18 and TRBJ2-7, with 10 bases that match TRBD2. This CDR3 contains 13 residues. V shed 10 bases, J shed 6 bases, and the junction held 9 bases outside the gene matches. Germline V gene data show CDR1 as KGHSH and CDR2 as LQKENI. Written as DNA, the CDR3 is TGTGCCACAGAAGCTAGCGGGGGAAGCGAGCAGTACTTC. It translates to CATEASGGSEQYF.

This chain uses TRBV9 with TRBJ1-1; 7 nucleotides match TRBD1. The CDR3 runs to 16 residues. Per germline, CDR1 SGDLS and CDR2 YYNGEE. V lost 4 bases and J lost 6; bases outside the gene matches: 15. The CDR3 loop is CASSPQGGSLVAEAFF. In nucleotides, the CDR3 is TGTGCCAGCAGCCCTCAGGGGGGTTCTCTCGTGGCTGAAGCTTTCTTT.

This clone was seen only once. The chain recombines TRBV6-5 with TRBJ2-5, with D perhaps TRBD2 (5 bases). The germline V gene has CDR1 MNHEY and CDR2 SVGAGI. V gave up 6 bases and J gave up 5 bases, with 16 bases separating them. This CDR3 region has 14 residues. The CDR3 protein is CASRIRTGLETQYF. The CDR3 DNA sequence: TGTGCCAGCAGGATTCGGACTGGTCTGGAGACCCAGTACTTC.

This sequence joins TRBV4-1 and TRBJ1-1; D possibly corresponds to TRBD1 (6 bases). The CDR3 runs 17 residues. V was pared by 2 bases and J by 3 bases, with 19 bases between. Germline V gene sequence: CDR1 MGHRA, CDR2 YSYEKL. The CDR3 sequence is CASSQLKIRGGHTEAFF. The CDR3 nucleotides are TGCGCCAGCAGCCAACTTAAGATACGGGGGGGGCACACTGAAGCTTTCTTT.

This clone was detected once. The rearrangement links TRBV6-6 to TRBJ1-5; maybe TRBD1 (5 bases). V was pared by 2 bases and J by 0 bases, with 11 bases between. Per the germline V gene, CDR1 is MNHNY and CDR2 is SVGAGI (reference sequence). CDR3 length equals 16 residues. CDR3 sequence reads: CASSYGGGNSNQPQHF. DNA for the CDR3: TGTGCCAGCAGTTACGGGGGGGGGAATAGCAATCAGCCCCAGCATTTT.

The rearrangement links TRBV5-1 to TRBJ1-1; 10 bases fit TRBD1. Germline values: CDR1 SGHRS, CDR2 YFSETQ. V lost 0 bases, J lost 3 bases, and 8 bases stayed unmatched. This CDR3 is built from 17 residues. This CDR3 reads CASSLVFGTGEDTEAFF. CDR3 nucleotides: TGCGCCAGCAGCTTGGTTTTTGGGACAGGGGAGGACACTGAAGCTTTCTTT.

The chain is built from TRBV6-5 and TRBJ2-7; TRBD1 agrees at 9 bases. Unmatched junction bases numbered 4, after V lost 0 bases and J lost 7 bases. CDR3 size: 14 residues. Germline lookup yields CDR1 MNHEY and CDR2 SVGAGI. The CDR3 loop reads CASSYSDRGGEQYF. CDR3 in DNA: TGTGCCAGCAGTTACTCGGACAGGGGTGGAGAGCAGTACTTC.

CDR3: CASSEPSGGITGELFF. CDR3 in DNA: TGTGCCAGCAGTGAACCTAGCGGGGGAATAACCGGGGAGCTGTTTTTT. J is TRBJ2-2 and V is TRBV9, with 10 bases lining up with TRBD2. Germline CDR1 reads SGDLS; CDR2 reads YYNGEE. The CDR3 totals 16 residues. After removal of 5 bases from V and 5 bases from J, the junction contained 9 bases not matched to a gene.

The chain uses TRBV5-4 and TRBJ2-7; 8 bases are a match to TRBD2. Germline values: CDR1 SGHNT, CDR2 YYREEE (reference sequence). This CDR3 spans 15 amino acids. V shed 0 bases, J shed 3 bases, and the junction held 5 bases outside the gene matches. CDR3 loop: CASSLAGGGNYEQYF. For the CDR3, the DNA is TGTGCCAGCAGCTTGGCCGGGGGGGGGAACTACGAGCAGTACTTC.

The rearrangement links TRBV7-2 to TRBJ2-7; D gene ambiguous. Germline values: CDR1 SGHTA, CDR2 FQGNSA. This CDR3 is built from 13 residues. Trimming removed 1 base from V and 4 bases from J, with 8 bases in between. In DNA form, the CDR3 reads TGTGCCAGCAGCTTAGGAGGAGTTTACGAGCAGTACTTC. Its protein product is CASSLGGVYEQYF.

The sample holds a few counts of this clone. The CDR3 region is CAVQVTGFQNTEAFF. CDR3 nucleotides: TGTGCCGTCCAGGTTACAGGGTTTCAAAACACTGAAGCTTTCTTT. The rearrangement joins TRBV7-2 to TRBJ1-1; possibly TRBD1 for D (6 bases). Deletions cut 11 bases from V and 2 bases from J, with 21 bases between. The length of the CDR3 is 15 residues. CDR1 and CDR2 (germline): SGHTA, FQGNSA.

CDR3 bases: TGTGCCAGCAGTGGAGGGACAGGGAGCACCGGGGAGCTGTTTTTT. Protein product: CASSGGTGSTGELFF. The chain is built from TRBV2 and TRBJ2-2; 9 bases are shared with TRBD1. The CDR3 runs 15 residues. The V gene's germline CDR1 is SNHLY and CDR2 FYNNEI. V dropped 4 bases and J dropped 4; count of bases not matched to a gene: 4. The variable domain in full, completed from reference TRBV2 and TRBJ2-2, reads EPEVTQTPSHQVTQMGQEVILRCVPISNHLYFYWYRQILGQKVEFLVSFYNNEISEKSEIFDDQFSVERPDGSNFTLKIRSTKLEDSAMYFCASSGGTGSTGELFFGEGSRLTVL.

This rearrangement joins TRBV7-3 to TRBJ2-7; tentative D call: TRBD1 (5 bases). Germline CDR1 reads SGHTA; CDR2 reads FQGTGA. This CDR3 comprises 15 residues. Trimming cost V 2 bases and J 4 bases, with 15 bases left between them. The DNA for the CDR3 is TGTGCCAGCAGCTTATTTCAGGGCGTTGGGTACGAGCAGTACTTC. Translated: CASSLFQGVGYEQYF.

The J gene is TRBJ2-7, the V gene TRBV9, with 7 nucleotides matching TRBD1. The junction had 13 bases not matched to a gene; V was cut back by 3 bases and J by 7 bases. The germline V gene has CDR1 SGDLS and CDR2 YYNGEE. CDR3 size: 15 residues. The CDR3 sequence: CASSASTGPLGEQYF. CDR3 coding DNA: TGTGCCAGCAGCGCCTCGACAGGGCCCCTGGGGGAGCAGTACTTC.

In this sample, this clone turned up a few times. This sequence joins TRBV7-8 and TRBJ1-3; D possibly corresponds to TRBD1 (5 bases). V was pared by 5 bases and J by 3 bases, with 11 bases between. CDR1 is SGHVS and CDR2 is FQNEAQ in the germline V gene. CDR3 length: 14 residues. CDR3 protein: CASSQGVGGNTIYF. The CDR3 bases are TGTGCCAGCAGCCAAGGGGTTGGTGGAAACACCATATATTTT.

The CDR3 sequence: CASSQVEDGSYEQYF. The CDR3 nucleotides are TGTGCCAGCAGCCAAGTAGAAGATGGCTCCTACGAGCAGTACTTC. The chain uses TRBV14 and TRBJ2-7; D is uncertain. The CDR3 is 15 amino acids. CDR1 is SGHDN, CDR2 FVKESK, per germline. Trimming took off 1 base at V and 0 bases at J, with 10 bases between the two ends.

This clone was counted only a few times. The chain employs TRBV6-6 and TRBJ1-2; a weak D match, TRBD1 (5 bases). V lost 6 bases and J lost 8, with 16 bases in between. Germline-derived CDR1 and CDR2 are MNHNY and SVGAGI (reference sequence). This CDR3 spans 13 amino acids. Written as DNA, the CDR3 is TGTGCCAGCAGCGGGGGTTCAGGGCAGGGCTACACCTTC. Translated: CASSGGSGQGYTF.

The V gene is TRBV29-1, the J gene TRBJ2-1, with 14 bases aligning to TRBD2. CDR3 length: 16 residues. After removal of 1 base from V and 6 bases from J, the junction contained 5 bases not matched to a gene. The germline V gene has CDR1 SQVTM and CDR2 ANQGSEA. CDR3 residues: CSVEATSGGALNEQFF. The DNA for the CDR3 is TGCAGCGTTGAAGCGACTAGCGGGGGGGCCCTCAATGAGCAGTTCTTC.

This chain connects TRBV18 to TRBJ1-1; 7 nucleotides match TRBD1. This CDR3 is built from 15 residues. Germline values: CDR1 KGHSH, CDR2 LQKENI. J gave up 1 base and V 0 bases, and 2 bases lay outside the gene matches. The CDR3 nucleotides are TGTGCCAGCTCACCACCGGGGGACAGGAACACTGAAGCTTTCTTT. Amino acid sequence: CASSPPGDRNTEAFF.

The chain joins TRBV5-4 to TRBJ2-3; a weak D match, TRBD2 (6 bases). CDR3 length: 15 residues. Trimming shortened V by 0 bases and J by 0 bases, and 8 bases separated the two germline ends. From germline, CDR1 is SGHNT and CDR2 YYREEE (reference sequence). CDR3 nucleotide sequence: TGTGCCAGCAGCTTGGAGGGAGGCAGCACAGATACGCAGTATTTT. Translation gives CASSLEGGSTDTQYF.

This sequence joins TRBV4-3 and TRBJ2-1; TRBD2 matches 10 bases. V lost 2 bases and J lost 5; bases outside the gene matches: 6. This CDR3 has 16 residues. Germline assignment: CDR1 LGHNA and CDR2 YSLEER. The CDR3 loop reads CASSQSSGGQNNEQFF. CDR3 nucleotides: TGCGCCAGCAGCCAAAGTAGCGGGGGGCAAAACAATGAGCAGTTCTTC.

The table lists this clone with a few counts. J is TRBJ2-3 and V is TRBV11-3, with 12 bases aligning to TRBD2. This CDR3 has 16 residues. The trim removed 3 bases at V and 2 bases at J, leaving 3 bases unmatched. Germline assignment: CDR1 SGHNT and CDR2 YENEEA. The CDR3 DNA follows: TGTGCCAGCAGCTTGGGACTAGCGGGCGTCACAGATACGCAGTATTTT. Translated: CASSLGLAGVTDTQYF.

This clone was observed a handful of times. This chain joins TRBV5-1 and TRBJ2-5, with TRBD2 identical over 7 bases. This CDR3 spans 15 amino acids. J gave up 5 bases and V 4 bases, and 11 bases lay outside the gene matches. CDR1 is SGHRS, CDR2 YFSETQ, per germline. For the CDR3, the DNA is TGCGCCAGCAGCACCGGGACTACGGCACGTGAGACCCAGTACTTC. Protein: CASSTGTTARETQYF.

This clone has only one observation. This chain uses TRBV7-2 with TRBJ1-2; 7 positions agree with TRBD1. The length of the CDR3 is 16 residues. Looked up from germline, CDR1 is SGHTA and CDR2 is FQGNSA. V shed 5 bases and J 4 bases; nucleotides not matched to a gene: 13. In nucleotides, the CDR3 is TGTGCCAGCAGCCTAGAGGACAGGCGAACACTCTATGGCTACACCTTC. This sequence encodes CASSLEDRRTLYGYTF. Full variable domain (missing parts from reference TRBV7-2 and TRBJ1-2): GAGVSQSPSNKVTEKGKDVELRCDPISGHTALYWYRQSLGQGLEFLIYFQGNSAPDKSGLPSDRFSAERTGGSVSTLTIQRTQQEDSAVYLCASSLEDRRTLYGYTFGSGTRLTVV.

Note on this clone: One end of the junction varies from germline; a read error may be responsible. The rearrangement joins TRBV7-9 to TRBJ2-2; 9 bases fit TRBD1. CDR3 length: 16 amino acids. Germline loops: CDR1 SEHNR, CDR2 FQNEAQ (reference sequence). The CDR3: CSSSRSGDRVSGELFF. CDR3 DNA: TGTTCCAGCAGCCGGTCGGGGGACAGGGTTTCCGGGGAGCTGTTTTTT.

The chain recombines TRBV7-3 with TRBJ2-5, with 8 bases fitting TRBD2. V was clipped by 5 bases and J by 5 bases; unmatched bases: 4. Germline assignment: CDR1 SGHTA and CDR2 FQGTGA. There are 13 residues in the CDR3. CDR3 nucleotide sequence: TGTGCCAGCAGCCAAGGACTAGCCGAGACCCAGTACTTC. As protein: CASSQGLAETQYF.

The CDR3 sequence is CASSLGLAPNEQFF. Here the CDR3 DNA reads TGTGCCAGCAGCCTTGGGCTAGCTCCCAATGAGCAGTTCTTC. This chain links TRBV7-2 with TRBJ2-1, with D perhaps TRBD2 (5 bases). Per germline, CDR1 SGHTA and CDR2 FQGNSA. The CDR3 extends over 14 amino acids. V dropped 5 bases and J dropped 6 bases, with 14 bases sitting between them.

The chain uses TRBV5-4 and TRBJ2-2; the match to TRBD2 covers 10 bases. Per the germline V gene, CDR1 is SGHNT and CDR2 is YYREEE (reference sequence). The CDR3 contains 15 residues. J gave up 8 bases and V 3 bases, and 7 bases lay outside the gene matches. CDR3 coding DNA: TGTGCCAGCAGCTCCCGGACTAGCGGAGGTGGGGAGCTGTTTTTT. It encodes CASSSRTSGGGELFF.